This T cell receptor (beta chain) derives from a study of T cells after yellow fever vaccination. Study-wide results and caveats: The presence of abundant clonotypes contaminating from the bulk population was possible in FACS-sorted repertoires.

TCRdb fed the 5' RACE reads into MiXCR, producing one record per CDR3 protein. This table has about 350,000 distinct CDR3 sequences, around 13% appearing once. For this clonotype: Its specificity is unknown.

The length of the CDR3 is 14 residues. Trimming removed 8 bases from V and 2 bases from J, with 13 bases in between. Germline V CDR1 and CDR2: LNHNV, YYDKDF (reference sequence). The clonotype was recovered from a young man who received the YFV17D yellow fever vaccine. The V call is TRBV15, the J call TRBJ2-1; the D gene is possibly TRBD1 (6 bases). This sample comprised CD4+ T cells sorted from PBMCs, obtained 15 days after the yellow fever booster vaccination. CDR3 sequence (DNA): TGTGCCACCCAGGGGAGCGGCGCCTACAATGAGCAGTTCTTC. This translates into CATQGSGAYNEQFF.